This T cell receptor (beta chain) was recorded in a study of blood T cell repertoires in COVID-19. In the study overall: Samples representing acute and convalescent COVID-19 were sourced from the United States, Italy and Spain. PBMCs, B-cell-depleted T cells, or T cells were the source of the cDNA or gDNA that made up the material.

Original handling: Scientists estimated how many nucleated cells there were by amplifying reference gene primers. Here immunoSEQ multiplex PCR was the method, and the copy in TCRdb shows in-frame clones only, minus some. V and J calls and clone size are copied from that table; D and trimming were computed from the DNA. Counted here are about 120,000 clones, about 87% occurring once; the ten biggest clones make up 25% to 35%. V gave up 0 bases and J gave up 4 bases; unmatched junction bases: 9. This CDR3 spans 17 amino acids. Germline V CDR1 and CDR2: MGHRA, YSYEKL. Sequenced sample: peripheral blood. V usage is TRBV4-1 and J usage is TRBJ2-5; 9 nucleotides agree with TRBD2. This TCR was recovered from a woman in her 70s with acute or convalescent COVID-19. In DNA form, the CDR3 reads TGCGCCAGCAGCCAAGATTCCGAGACTAGCGGTGGAGAGACCCAGTACTTC. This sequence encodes CASSQDSETSGGETQYF.